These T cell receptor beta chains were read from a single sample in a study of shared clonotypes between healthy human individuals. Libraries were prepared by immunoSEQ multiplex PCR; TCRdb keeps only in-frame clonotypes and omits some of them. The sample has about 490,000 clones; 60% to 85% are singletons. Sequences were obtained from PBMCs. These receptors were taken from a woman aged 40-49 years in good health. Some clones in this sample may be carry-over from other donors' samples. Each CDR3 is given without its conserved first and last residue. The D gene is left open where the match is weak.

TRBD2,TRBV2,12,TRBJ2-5,ASSLLAKQETQY
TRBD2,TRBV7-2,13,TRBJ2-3,ASSLLAGFVDTQY
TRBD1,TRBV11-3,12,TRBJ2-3,ASSSSQGADTQY
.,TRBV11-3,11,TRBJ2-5,ASSLGGGETQY
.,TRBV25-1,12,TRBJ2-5,ASSESGRYETQY
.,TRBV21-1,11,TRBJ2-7,ASLQTGSYEQY
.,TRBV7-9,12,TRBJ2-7,ASSYLANSYEQY
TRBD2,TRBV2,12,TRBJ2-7,ASSRLAATYEQY
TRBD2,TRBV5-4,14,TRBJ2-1,ASSSFVLAGGNEQF
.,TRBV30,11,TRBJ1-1,AWKRGAGAEAF
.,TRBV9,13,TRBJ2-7,ASSPPLSRFGEQY
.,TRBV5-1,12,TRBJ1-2,ASSLTRDVYGYT
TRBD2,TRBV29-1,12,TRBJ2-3,SAGGLAGADTQY
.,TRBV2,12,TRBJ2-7,ASTLWGRTYEQY
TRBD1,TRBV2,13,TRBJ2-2,ASSPGTGGGGELF
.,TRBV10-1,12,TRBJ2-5,ASSESAAAEAQY
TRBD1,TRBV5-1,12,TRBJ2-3,VSSPITGEDTQY
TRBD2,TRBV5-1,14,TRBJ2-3,ASSPGTSGSTDTQY